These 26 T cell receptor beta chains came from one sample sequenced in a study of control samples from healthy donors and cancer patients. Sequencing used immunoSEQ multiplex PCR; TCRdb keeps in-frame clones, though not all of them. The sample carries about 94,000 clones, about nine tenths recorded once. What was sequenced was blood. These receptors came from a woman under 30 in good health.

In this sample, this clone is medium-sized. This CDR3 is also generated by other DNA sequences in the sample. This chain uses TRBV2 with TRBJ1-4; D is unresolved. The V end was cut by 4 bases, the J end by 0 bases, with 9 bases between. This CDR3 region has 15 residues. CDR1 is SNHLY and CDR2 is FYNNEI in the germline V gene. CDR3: CASSADTSTNEKLFF. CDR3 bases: TGTGCCAGCAGTGCCGACACATCAACTAATGAAAAACTGTTTTTT.

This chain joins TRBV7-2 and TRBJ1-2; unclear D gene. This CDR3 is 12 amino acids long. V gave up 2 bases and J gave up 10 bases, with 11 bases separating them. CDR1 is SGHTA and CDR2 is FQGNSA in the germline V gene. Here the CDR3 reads CASSLFLDDYTF. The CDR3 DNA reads TGTGCCAGCAGCTTATTCTTGGATGACTACACCTTC.

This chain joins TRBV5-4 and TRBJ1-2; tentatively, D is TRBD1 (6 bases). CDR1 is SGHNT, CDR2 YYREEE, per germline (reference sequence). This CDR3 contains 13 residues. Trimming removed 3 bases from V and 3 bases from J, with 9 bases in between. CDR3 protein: CASSSRQDYGYTF. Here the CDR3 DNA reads TGTGCCAGCAGCTCTAGACAGGACTATGGCTACACCTTC. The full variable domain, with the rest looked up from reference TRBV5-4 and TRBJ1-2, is ETGVTQSPTHLIKTRGQQVTLRCSSQSGHNTVSWYQQALGQGPQFIFQYYREEENGRGNFPPRFSGLQFPNYSSELNVNALELDDSALYLCASSSRQDYGYTFGSGTRLTVV.

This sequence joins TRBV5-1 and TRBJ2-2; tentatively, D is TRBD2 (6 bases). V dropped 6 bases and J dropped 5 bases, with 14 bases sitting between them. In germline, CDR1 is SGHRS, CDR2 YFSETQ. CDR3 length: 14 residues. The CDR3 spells CASKQGLSTGELFF. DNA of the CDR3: TGCGCCAGCAAGCAGGGACTCTCGACCGGGGAGCTGTTTTTT. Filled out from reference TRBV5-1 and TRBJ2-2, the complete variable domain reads KAGVTQTPRYLIKTRGQQVTLSCSPISGHRSVSWYQQTPGQGLQFLFEYFSETQRNKGNFPGRFSGRQFSNSRSEMNVSTLELGDSALYLCASKQGLSTGELFFGEGSRLTVL.

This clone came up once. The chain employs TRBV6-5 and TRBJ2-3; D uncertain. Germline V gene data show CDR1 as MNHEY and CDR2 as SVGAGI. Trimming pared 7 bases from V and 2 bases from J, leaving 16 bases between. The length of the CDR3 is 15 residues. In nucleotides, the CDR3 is TGTGCCAGCACGAGGCCTGGAGAGAACACAGATACGCAGTATTTT. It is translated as CASTRPGENTDTQYF.

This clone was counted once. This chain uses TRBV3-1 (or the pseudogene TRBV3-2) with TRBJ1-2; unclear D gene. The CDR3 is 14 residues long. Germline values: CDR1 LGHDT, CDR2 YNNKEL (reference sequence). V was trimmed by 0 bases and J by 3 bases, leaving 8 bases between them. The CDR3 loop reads CASSQDRADYGYTF. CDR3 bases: TGTGCCAGCAGCCAAGATAGGGCGGACTATGGCTACACCTTC.

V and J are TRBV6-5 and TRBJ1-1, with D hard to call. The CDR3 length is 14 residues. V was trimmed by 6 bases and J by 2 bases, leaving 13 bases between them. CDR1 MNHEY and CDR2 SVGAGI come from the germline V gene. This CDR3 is CASSLLDGNTEAFF. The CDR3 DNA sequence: TGTGCCAGCAGCCTCCTGGACGGTAACACTGAAGCTTTCTTT.

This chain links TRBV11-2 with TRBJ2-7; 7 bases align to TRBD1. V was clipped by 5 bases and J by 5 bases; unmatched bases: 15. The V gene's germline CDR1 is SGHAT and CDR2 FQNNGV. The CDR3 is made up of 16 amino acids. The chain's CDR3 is CASSHLIKGQSHEQYF. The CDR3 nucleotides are TGTGCCAGCAGCCATCTGATTAAGGGACAGTCCCACGAGCAGTACTTC.

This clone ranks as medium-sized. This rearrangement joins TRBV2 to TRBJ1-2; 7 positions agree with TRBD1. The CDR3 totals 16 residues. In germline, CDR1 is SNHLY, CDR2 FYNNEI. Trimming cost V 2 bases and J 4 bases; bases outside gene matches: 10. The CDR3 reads CASSESQGGSAYGYTF. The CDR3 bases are TGTGCCAGCAGTGAAAGCCAGGGGGGTTCGGCCTATGGCTACACCTTC. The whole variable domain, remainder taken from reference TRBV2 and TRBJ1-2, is EPEVTQTPSHQVTQMGQEVILRCVPISNHLYFYWYRQILGQKVEFLVSFYNNEISEKSEIFDDQFSVERPDGSNFTLKIRSTKLEDSAMYFCASSESQGGSAYGYTFGSGTRLTVV.

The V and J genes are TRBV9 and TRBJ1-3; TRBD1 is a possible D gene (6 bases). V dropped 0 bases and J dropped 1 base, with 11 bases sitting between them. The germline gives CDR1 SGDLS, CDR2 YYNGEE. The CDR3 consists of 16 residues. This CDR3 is CASSVGGRGSGNTIYF. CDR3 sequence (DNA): TGTGCCAGCAGCGTAGGTGGCAGGGGATCTGGAAACACCATATATTTT. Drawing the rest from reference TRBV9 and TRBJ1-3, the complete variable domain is DSGVTQTPKHLITATGQRVTLRCSPRSGDLSVYWYQQSLDQGLQFLIQYYNGEERAKGNILERFSAQQFPDLHSELNLSSLELGDSALYFCASSVGGRGSGNTIYFGEGSWLTVV.

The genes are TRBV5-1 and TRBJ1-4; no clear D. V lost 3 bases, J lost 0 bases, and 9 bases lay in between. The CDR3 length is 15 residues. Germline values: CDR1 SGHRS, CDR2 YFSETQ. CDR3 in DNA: TGCGCCAGCAGCTCCGACGGAGCAACTAATGAAAAACTGTTTTTT. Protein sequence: CASSSDGATNEKLFF.

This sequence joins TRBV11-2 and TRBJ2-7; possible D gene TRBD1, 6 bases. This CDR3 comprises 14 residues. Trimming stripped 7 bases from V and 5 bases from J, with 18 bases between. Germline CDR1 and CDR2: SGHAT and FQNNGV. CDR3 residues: CASTPRTGRHEQYF. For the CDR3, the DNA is TGTGCCAGCACCCCACGCACAGGGCGACACGAGCAGTACTTC.

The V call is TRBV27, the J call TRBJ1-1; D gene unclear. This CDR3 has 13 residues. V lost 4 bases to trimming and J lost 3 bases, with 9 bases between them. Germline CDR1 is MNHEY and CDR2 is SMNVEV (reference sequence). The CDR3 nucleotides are TGTGCCAGCAGTTCCGGCTCGTACACTGAAGCTTTCTTT. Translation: CASSSGSYTEAFF.

The CDR3 reads CASSLAGKNTEAFF. The CDR3 coding sequence is TGCGCCAGCAGCTTGGCAGGAAAGAACACTGAAGCTTTCTTT. The V gene is TRBV5-1, the J gene TRBJ1-1; no reliable D call. CDR1 and CDR2 (germline): SGHRS, YFSETQ. V lost 0 bases to trimming and J lost 1 base, with 7 bases between them. CDR3 size: 14 residues.

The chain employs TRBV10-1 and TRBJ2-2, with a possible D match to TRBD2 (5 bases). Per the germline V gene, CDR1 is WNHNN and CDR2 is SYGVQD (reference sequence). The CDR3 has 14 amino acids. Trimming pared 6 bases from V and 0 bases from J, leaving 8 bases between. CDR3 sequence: CASRVGANTGELFF. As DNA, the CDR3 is TGCGCCAGCAGGGTGGGAGCGAACACCGGGGAGCTGTTTTTT.

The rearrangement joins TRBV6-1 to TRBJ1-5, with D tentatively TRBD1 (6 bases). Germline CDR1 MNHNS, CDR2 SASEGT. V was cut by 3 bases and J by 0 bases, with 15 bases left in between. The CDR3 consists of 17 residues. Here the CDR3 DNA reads TGTGCCAGCAGTGACCCATCGGACAGTCTTAGCAATCAGCCCCAGCATTTT. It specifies CASSDPSDSLSNQPQHF.

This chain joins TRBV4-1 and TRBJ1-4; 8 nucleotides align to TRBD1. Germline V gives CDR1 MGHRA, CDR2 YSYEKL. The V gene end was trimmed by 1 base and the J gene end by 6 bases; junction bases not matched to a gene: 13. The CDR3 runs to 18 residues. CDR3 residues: CASSQGLLQGGVDEKLFF. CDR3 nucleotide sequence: TGCGCCAGCAGCCAAGGCCTTTTACAGGGGGGCGTTGATGAAAAACTGTTTTTT.

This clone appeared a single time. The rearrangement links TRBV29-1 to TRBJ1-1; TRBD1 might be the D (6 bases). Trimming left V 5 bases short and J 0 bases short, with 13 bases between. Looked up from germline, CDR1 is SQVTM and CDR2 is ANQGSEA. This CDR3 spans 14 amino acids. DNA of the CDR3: TGCAGCGTTACTCTACAGGGTCTGAACACTGAAGCTTTCTTT. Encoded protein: CSVTLQGLNTEAFF.

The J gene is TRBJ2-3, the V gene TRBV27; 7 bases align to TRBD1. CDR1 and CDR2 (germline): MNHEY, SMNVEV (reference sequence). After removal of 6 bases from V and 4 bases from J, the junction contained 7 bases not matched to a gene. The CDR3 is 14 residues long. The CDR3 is CASSDRVEPDTQYF. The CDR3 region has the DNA TGTGCCAGCAGCGACAGGGTGGAACCAGATACGCAGTATTTT.

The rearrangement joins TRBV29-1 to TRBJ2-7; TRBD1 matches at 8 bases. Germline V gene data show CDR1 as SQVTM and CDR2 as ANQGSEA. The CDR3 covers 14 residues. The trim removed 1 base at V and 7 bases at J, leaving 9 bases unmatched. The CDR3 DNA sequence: TGCAGCGTTGAAGGTGGACAGGGTCTGATGGAGCAGTACTTC. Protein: CSVEGGQGLMEQYF.

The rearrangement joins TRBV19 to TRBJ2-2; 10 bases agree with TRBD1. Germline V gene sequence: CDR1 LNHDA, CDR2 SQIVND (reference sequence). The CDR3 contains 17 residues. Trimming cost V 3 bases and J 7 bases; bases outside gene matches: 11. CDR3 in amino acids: CASSILGTGALGGELFF. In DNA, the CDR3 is TGTGCCAGTAGTATTTTAGGGACAGGGGCCCTCGGCGGGGAGCTGTTTTTT.

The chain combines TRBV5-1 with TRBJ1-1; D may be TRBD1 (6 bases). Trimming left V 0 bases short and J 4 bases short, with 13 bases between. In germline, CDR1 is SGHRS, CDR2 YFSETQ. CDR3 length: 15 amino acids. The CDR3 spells CASSLAAGASTEAFF. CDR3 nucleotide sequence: TGCGCCAGCAGCTTGGCGGCAGGGGCTAGCACTGAAGCTTTCTTT. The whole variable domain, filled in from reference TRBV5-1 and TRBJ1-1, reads KAGVTQTPRYLIKTRGQQVTLSCSPISGHRSVSWYQQTPGQGLQFLFEYFSETQRNKGNFPGRFSGRQFSNSRSEMNVSTLELGDSALYLCASSLAAGASTEAFFGQGTRLTVV.

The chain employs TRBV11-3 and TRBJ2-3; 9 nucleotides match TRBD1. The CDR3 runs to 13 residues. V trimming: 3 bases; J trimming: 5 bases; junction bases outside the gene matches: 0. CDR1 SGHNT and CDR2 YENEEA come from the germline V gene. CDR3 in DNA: TGTGCCAGCAGCTTGACAGGGGGAGATACGCAGTATTTT. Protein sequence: CASSLTGGDTQYF.

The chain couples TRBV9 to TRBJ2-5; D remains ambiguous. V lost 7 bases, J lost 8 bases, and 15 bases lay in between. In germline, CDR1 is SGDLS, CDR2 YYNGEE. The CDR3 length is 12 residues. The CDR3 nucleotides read TGTGCCAGCGGCCGTATGGCCGGAACCCAGTACTTC. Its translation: CASGRMAGTQYF. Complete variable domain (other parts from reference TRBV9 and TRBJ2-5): DSGVTQTPKHLITATGQRVTLRCSPRSGDLSVYWYQQSLDQGLQFLIQYYNGEERAKGNILERFSAQQFPDLHSELNLSSLELGDSALYFCASGRMAGTQYFGPGTRLLVL.

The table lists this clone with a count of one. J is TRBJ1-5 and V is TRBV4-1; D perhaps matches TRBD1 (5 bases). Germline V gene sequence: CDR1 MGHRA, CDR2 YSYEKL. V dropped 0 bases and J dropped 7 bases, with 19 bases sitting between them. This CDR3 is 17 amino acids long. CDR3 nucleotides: TGCGCCAGCAGCCAAGATCCGGGTCGGGGCCTGTACCAGCCCCAGCATTTT. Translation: CASSQDPGRGLYQPQHF.

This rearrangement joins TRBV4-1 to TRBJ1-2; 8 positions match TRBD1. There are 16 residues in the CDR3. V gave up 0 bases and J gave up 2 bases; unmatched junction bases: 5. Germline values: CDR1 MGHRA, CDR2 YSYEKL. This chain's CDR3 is CASSQDSTGGNYGYTF. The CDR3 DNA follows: TGCGCCAGCAGCCAAGACTCTACAGGGGGGAACTATGGCTACACCTTC.